The T cell receptor beta chain under discussion was sequenced for a study of cytomegalovirus exposure and HLA in healthy donors. General observations from the study: Later on, a genetic analysis was performed. It linked a missense variant in DCLRE1C with V- and J-gene trimming of TCR beta. For most TCR sequences rarity was the rule, although some public TCRs occurred in many donors. In vitro testing confirmed a few CMV-associated chains as specific for CMV antigens.

Comment on this clone: Its target is not known.

V lost 4 bases and J lost 2; bases outside the gene matches: 1. The CDR3 length is 14 residues. The germline gives CDR1 LNHDA, CDR2 SQIVND (reference sequence). 13 Jbeta primers and 60 Vbeta primers were used for the PCR. Here immunoSEQ multiplex PCR was the method, and the copy in TCRdb shows in-frame clones only, minus some. The table shows approximately 140,000 clones, with around three quarters occurring only once. The material sequenced was PBMCs. V gene TRBV19 combines with J gene TRBJ1-3; TRBD1 matches 8 bases. The TCR was taken from a man in his late teens or twenties in good health and CMV-seronegative. The CDR3 loop is CASSTRGPGNTIYF. The CDR3 bases are TGTGCCAGTAGTACCAGGGGGCCTGGAAACACCATATATTTT.